These T cell receptor beta chains were read from a single sample in a study of blood T cell repertoires in COVID-19. Repertoires were generated with immunoSEQ multiplex PCR, while TCRdb's copy carries only in-frame clones and drops some. The sample yields about 130,000 clones, around 73% seen once. Sequencing was carried out using peripheral blood. These TCRs come from a man aged 60 to 69 who had recovered from COVID-19. CDR3s include the opening cysteine and the closing phenylalanine or tryptophan. A D gene is named only where the DNA matches it firmly. Not every row has a clone size; where given, it reads once, few, many or a size class.

>TRBJ2-7|TRBV18|NA|NA
TGTGCCAGCTCACCAAAGGGGATCCCCTACGAGCAGTACTTC
CASSPKGIPYEQYF
>TRBJ1-2|TRBV27|NA|NA
TGTGCCAGCAGTTTATCACAACAGGGTCTCAGTGGCTACACCTTC
CASSLSQQGLSGYTF
>TRBJ1-2|TRBV2|NA|NA
TGTGCCAGCAGTGATTTTACAGGGTTCTATGGCTACACCTTC
CASSDFTGFYGYTF
>TRBJ2-3|TRBV4-3|NA|TRBD2
TGCGCCAGCAGCCAAAGAGGACTAGCGGGGGGAACCGGAACAGATACGCAGTATTTT
CASSQRGLAGGTGTDTQYF
>TRBJ2-1|TRBV19|NA|NA
TGTGCCAGTAGTATAATAGGCAGGATCTATGAGCAGTTCTTC
CASSIIGRIYEQFF
>TRBJ1-1|TRBV29-1|NA|NA
TGCAGCGTTCTTGGTTCGTTAGGGGCTGAAGCTTTCTTT
CSVLGSLGAEAFF
>TRBJ1-2|TRBV2|NA|TRBD1
TGTGCCTTTCGGGACAGCGAAGCTAACTATGGCTACACCTTC
CAFRDSEANYGYTF
>TRBJ2-5|TRBV27|NA|TRBD2
TGTGCCAGCAGTCTTCGTGGCGGGGGGGGAGAGACCCAGTACTTC
CASSLRGGGGETQYF
>TRBJ1-2|TRBV7-8|NA|NA
TGTGCCAGCACCGAGGCTGCTGGCTATGGCTACACCTTC
CASTEAAGYGYTF
>TRBJ1-3|TRBV5-1|NA|TRBD1
TGCGCCAGCAGCCCGGGGGACAGGGTCTCTGGAAACACCATATATTTT
CASSPGDRVSGNTIYF
>TRBJ1-4|TRBV6-4|NA|NA
TGTGCCGGGACCTTAAGGGTCGAGGGGAGGGAAAAACTGTTTTTT
CAGTLRVEGREKLFF
>TRBJ2-5|TRBV3-1/TRBV3-2|NA|TRBD2
TGTGCCAGCAGAATGGGGACTAGCGGGAGAGTGGGGACCCAGTACTTC
CASRMGTSGRVGTQYF
>TRBJ2-6|TRBV5-4|NA|TRBD1
TGTGCCAGCAGCGGGCGACAGGGACCTGGGGCCAACGTCCTGACTTTC
CASSGRQGPGANVLTF
>TRBJ2-5|TRBV5-1|NA|TRBD1
TGCGCCAGCGCCTGGACAGGGGGCGCCCGGGAGACCCAGTACTTC
CASAWTGGARETQYF
>TRBJ1-4|TRBV18|NA|NA
TGTGCCAGCTCACCAGTCCTAGCGGAGGGAGAAAAACTGTTTTTT
CASSPVLAEGEKLFF
>TRBJ2-5|TRBV5-1|NA|TRBD1
TGCGCCAGCAGCTTGGGGACAGGGGTGGGCCAAGAGACCCAGTACTTC
CASSLGTGVGQETQYF
>TRBJ1-5|TRBV28|NA|NA
TGTGCCAGCAGCATCCAACTTAGCAATCAGCCCCAGCATTTT
CASSIQLSNQPQHF
>TRBJ1-1|TRBV6-4|NA|NA
TGTGCCAGCAGGAAAAAGGACAGCCGGAACACTGAAGCTTTCTTT
CASRKKDSRNTEAFF
>TRBJ2-1|TRBV2|NA|TRBD2
TGTGCCAGCAGCCTTTCCCTAGCGGGCCTTTACAATGAGCAGTTCTTC
CASSLSLAGLYNEQFF
>TRBJ2-7|TRBV5-1|NA|TRBD1
TGCGCCAGCAGCCCGGGACAGGGGAGAAGCGAGCAGTACTTC
CASSPGQGRSEQYF
>TRBJ1-5|TRBV10-3|NA|TRBD1
TGTGCCATCAGTGGGGAGGGACAGGGGGCGAGGGGCAATCAGCCCCAGCATTTT
CAISGEGQGARGNQPQHF
>TRBJ2-3|TRBV9|NA|NA
TGTGCCAGCAGCGTAGGGACTTCTAGCACAGATACGCAGTATTTT
CASSVGTSSTDTQYF
>TRBJ2-1|TRBV5-4|few|TRBD2
TGTGCCAGCAGCCCCCGGACTAGCGGCCAGAAGCAGTTCTTC
CASSPRTSGQKQFF
>TRBJ1-6|TRBV20-1|NA|TRBD1
TGCAGTGCTGGGACAGGGTCACCCCTCCACTTT
CSAGTGSPLHF
>TRBJ2-3|TRBV7-2|NA|TRBD2
TGTGCCAGCAACAGCGGGAGGATAGATACGCAGTATTTT
CASNSGRIDTQYF
>TRBJ1-1|TRBV28|NA|NA
TGTGCCAGCAGTATTGGGGGAGGGGCCAACACTGAAGCTTTCTTT
CASSIGGGANTEAFF
>TRBJ1-1|TRBV5-1|NA|NA
TGCGCCAGCAGTCTCCAGGGGGAAGCTTTCTTT
CASSLQGEAFF
>TRBJ1-2|TRBV19|NA|NA
TGTGCCAGTAGTAAGGGACAAAACTATGGCTACACCTTC
CASSKGQNYGYTF
>TRBJ2-2|TRBV7-6|once|NA
TGTGCCAGCAGCTACCCTAGTCGGGTAACGGGTAACACCGGGGAGCTGTTTTTT
CASSYPSRVTGNTGELFF
>TRBJ1-5|TRBV2|NA|TRBD1
TGTGCCAGCAGCCTTGGACAGGCTAATCAGCCCCAGCATTTT
CASSLGQANQPQHF
>TRBJ2-5|TRBV7-2|once|NA
TGTGCCAGCAGCTTAGTCTCCTGGGTCAGAAGAGGGGAGACCCAGTACTTC
CASSLVSWVRRGETQYF
>TRBJ2-1|TRBV29-1|NA|TRBD2
TGCAGCGTTGATGGGCTAGCGGGGGGAAGCTACAATGAGCAGTTCTTC
CSVDGLAGGSYNEQFF
>TRBJ2-3|TRBV4-1|NA|TRBD2
TGCGCCAGCAGCCAAGATCCCGGGCAGCGGGAAGGGACGCAGTATTTT
CASSQDPGQREGTQYF
>TRBJ2-5|TRBV19|NA|NA
TGTGCCAGTAGTCAGGGATGGGGAGAGACCCAGTACTTC
CASSQGWGETQYF
>TRBJ1-5|TRBV28|NA|TRBD1
TGTGCCAGCAGTTTCGGACAGGGTGTCAATCAGCCCCAGCATTTT
CASSFGQGVNQPQHF
>TRBJ1-2|TRBV28|NA|NA
TGTGCCAGCAGTGCTACGTCTCAGGTCTATGGCTACACCTTC
CASSATSQVYGYTF
>TRBJ2-5|TRBV5-1|NA|TRBD1
TGCGCCAGCAGCAAGGGGACAGTCGTTCAAGAGACCCAGTACTTC
CASSKGTVVQETQYF
>TRBJ1-5|TRBV19|NA|NA
TGTGCCAGTAGTCGGGGAAGGTATAGCAATCAGCCCCAGCATTTT
CASSRGRYSNQPQHF
>TRBJ2-1|TRBV6-2/TRBV6-3|NA|TRBD2
TGTGCCAGCAGTCCGACTAGCGGGATGGTCAATGAGCAGTTCTTC
CASSPTSGMVNEQFF
>TRBJ1-3|TRBV6-5|NA|NA
TGTGCCAGCAGTTCAGGGAACACCTTTGGAAACACCATATATTTT
CASSSGNTFGNTIYF
>TRBJ2-5|TRBV7-9|few|NA
TGTGCCAGCAGCTATTCGCGTGGAGCAGAGACCCAGTACTTC
CASSYSRGAETQYF
>TRBJ1-1|TRBV5-6|NA|NA
TGTGCCAGCAGCTTGGTTGACAGGACGAACACTGAAGCTTTCTTT
CASSLVDRTNTEAFF
>TRBJ2-5|TRBV9|NA|TRBD1
TGTGCCAGCAGCCCCCGGACAGGGTTCCAAGAGACCCAGTACTTC
CASSPRTGFQETQYF
>TRBJ1-1|TRBV3-1/TRBV3-2|NA|NA
TGTGCCAGCAGCCAAGATCTATTGAACACTGAAGCTTTCTTT
CASSQDLLNTEAFF
>TRBJ1-1|TRBV27|NA|TRBD1
TGTGCCAGCAGTGCTGGACAGGGGGCGAACACTGAAGCTTTCTTT
CASSAGQGANTEAFF
>TRBJ1-6|TRBV18|NA|TRBD1
TGTGCCAGCTCACGAGACAGGGTAGATTCACCCCTCCACTTT
CASSRDRVDSPLHF
>TRBJ2-7|TRBV7-8|NA|TRBD2
TGTGCCAGCAGCCTTACCGGGGGGGTTTTCTCCTACGAGCAGTACTTC
CASSLTGGVFSYEQYF
>TRBJ1-5|TRBV7-2|NA|NA
TGTGCCAGCAGCTTAGTTGCAGGGCGCAATCAGCCCCAGCATTTT
CASSLVAGRNQPQHF
>TRBJ2-1|TRBV7-9|once|NA
TGTGCCAGCAGCTTATTATTAGGGGTTGGTTACAATGAGCAGTTCTTC
CASSLLLGVGYNEQFF
>TRBJ1-6|TRBV27|NA|NA
TGTGCCAGCAGTCCAACGGGTGTTTCACCCCTCCACTTT
CASSPTGVSPLHF
>TRBJ2-7|TRBV7-2|NA|TRBD1
TGTGCCAGCAGCCCCTGGTCCGGGACAGGGTACGAGCAGTACTTC
CASSPWSGTGYEQYF
>TRBJ2-1|TRBV29-1|NA|TRBD2
TGCAGCGTTAAACTGGCGGGAGGGAATGAGCAGTTCTTC
CSVKLAGGNEQFF
>TRBJ1-6|TRBV5-1|NA|TRBD1
TGCGCCAGCAGCGGGGGACAGGGCTGGAATTCACCCCTCCACTTT
CASSGGQGWNSPLHF
>TRBJ2-5|TRBV30|once|NA
TGTGCCTGGAAAGACCCCCTAGAGTACCAAGAGACCCAGTACTTC
CAWKDPLEYQETQYF
>TRBJ1-1|TRBV9|NA|NA
TGTGCCAGCAGCGTAGAGCCCCAGGGAACGGGCACTGAAGCTTTCTTT
CASSVEPQGTGTEAFF
>TRBJ2-7|TRBV28|NA|NA
TGTGCCAGCAGTTTAACATTCTACGAGCAGTACTTC
CASSLTFYEQYF
>TRBJ1-1|TRBV4-2|NA|NA
TGTGCCAGCAGCCAGAGGAACACTGAAGCTTTCTTT
CASSQRNTEAFF
>TRBJ1-2|TRBV6-5|NA|TRBD1
TGTGCCAGCAGTATTACAGACAGGGACTATGGCTACACCTTC
CASSITDRDYGYTF
>TRBJ2-7|TRBV6-5|NA|TRBD1
TGTGCCAGCAGTCGACAGGGCCCTACCTACGAGCAGTACTTC
CASSRQGPTYEQYF